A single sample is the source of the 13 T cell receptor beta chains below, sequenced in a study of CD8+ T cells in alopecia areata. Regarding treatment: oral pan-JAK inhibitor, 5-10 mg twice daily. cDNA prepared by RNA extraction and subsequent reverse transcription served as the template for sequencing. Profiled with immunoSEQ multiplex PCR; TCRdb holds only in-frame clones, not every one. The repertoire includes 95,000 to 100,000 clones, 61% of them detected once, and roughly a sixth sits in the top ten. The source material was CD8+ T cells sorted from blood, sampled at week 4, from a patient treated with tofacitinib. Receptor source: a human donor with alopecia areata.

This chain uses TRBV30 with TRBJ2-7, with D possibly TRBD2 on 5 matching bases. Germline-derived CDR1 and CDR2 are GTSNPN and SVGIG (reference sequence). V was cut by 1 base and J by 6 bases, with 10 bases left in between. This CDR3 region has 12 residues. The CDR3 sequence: CAWSAPSSEQYF. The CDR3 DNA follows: TGTGCCTGGAGTGCCCCTAGCAGCGAGCAGTACTTC.

Here the CDR3 reads CASSQDMGNEQFF. The CDR3 nucleotides read TGTGCCAGCAGCCAAGATATGGGGAATGAGCAGTTCTTC. The chain links TRBV14 to TRBJ2-1; no clear D gene. The CDR3 has 13 residues. The germline V gene encodes CDR1 SGHDN and CDR2 FVKESK. V shed 0 bases and J shed 7 bases, with 7 bases lying between them.

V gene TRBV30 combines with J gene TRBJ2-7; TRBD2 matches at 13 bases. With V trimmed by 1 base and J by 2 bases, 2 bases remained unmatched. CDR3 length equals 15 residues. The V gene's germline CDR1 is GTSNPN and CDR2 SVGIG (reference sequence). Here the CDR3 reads CAWSGGLAGTYEQYF. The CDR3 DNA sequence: TGTGCCTGGAGTGGGGGACTAGCGGGAACCTACGAGCAGTACTTC.

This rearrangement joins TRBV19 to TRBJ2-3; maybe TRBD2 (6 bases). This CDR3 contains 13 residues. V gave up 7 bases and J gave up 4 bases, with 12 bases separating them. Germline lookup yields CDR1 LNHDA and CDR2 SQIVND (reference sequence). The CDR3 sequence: CASKNGEADTQYF. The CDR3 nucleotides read TGTGCCAGTAAGAACGGGGAGGCAGATACGCAGTATTTT. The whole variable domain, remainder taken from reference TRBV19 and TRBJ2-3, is DGGITQSPKYLFRKEGQNVTLSCEQNLNHDAMYWYRQDPGQGLRLIYYSQIVNDFQKGDIAEGYSVSREKKESFPLTVTSAQKNPTAFYLCASKNGEADTQYFGPGTRLTVL.

In DNA, the CDR3 is TGTGCCAGCAGTCTTTCAACTAGCTCCTACAATGAGCAGTTCTTC. Protein: CASSLSTSSYNEQFF. V is TRBV27 and J is TRBJ2-1; perhaps TRBD2 as D (5 bases). V was pared by 5 bases and J by 0 bases, with 11 bases between. This CDR3 has 15 amino acids. CDR1 is MNHEY and CDR2 is SMNVEV in the germline V gene (reference sequence).

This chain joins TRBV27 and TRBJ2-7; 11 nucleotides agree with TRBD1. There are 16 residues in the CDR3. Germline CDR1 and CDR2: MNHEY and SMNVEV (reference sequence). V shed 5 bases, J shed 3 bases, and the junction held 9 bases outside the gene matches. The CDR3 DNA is TGTGCCAGCAGTATCCTAGGGGGACAGGGGGTCTACGAGCAGTACTTC. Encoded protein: CASSILGGQGVYEQYF.

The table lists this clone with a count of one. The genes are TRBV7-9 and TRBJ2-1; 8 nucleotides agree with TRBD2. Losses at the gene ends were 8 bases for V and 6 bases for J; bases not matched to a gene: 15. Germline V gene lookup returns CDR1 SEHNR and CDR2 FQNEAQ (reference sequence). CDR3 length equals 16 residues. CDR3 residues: CASEPRVGLVSNEQFF. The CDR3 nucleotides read TGTGCCAGCGAACCCCGGGTGGGACTAGTTTCCAATGAGCAGTTCTTC. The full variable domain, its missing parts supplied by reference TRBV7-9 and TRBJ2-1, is DTGVSQNPRHKITKRGQNVTFRCDPISEHNRLYWYRQTLGQGPEFLTYFQNEAQLEKSRLLSDRFSAERPKGSFSTLEIQRTEQGDSAMYLCASEPRVGLVSNEQFFGPGTRLTVL.

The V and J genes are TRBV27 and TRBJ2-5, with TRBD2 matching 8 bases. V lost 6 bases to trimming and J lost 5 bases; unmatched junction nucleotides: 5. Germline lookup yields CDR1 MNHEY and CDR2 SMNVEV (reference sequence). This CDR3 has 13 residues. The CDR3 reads CASRGLVPETQYF. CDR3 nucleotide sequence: TGTGCCAGCAGGGGACTAGTACCCGAGACCCAGTACTTC.

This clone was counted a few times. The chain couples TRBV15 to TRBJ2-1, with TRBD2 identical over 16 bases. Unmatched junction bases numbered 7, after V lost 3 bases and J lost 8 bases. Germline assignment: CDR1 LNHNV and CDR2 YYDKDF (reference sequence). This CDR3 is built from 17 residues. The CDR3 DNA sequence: TGTGCCACCAGCAGCGACCCGGGACTAGCGGGAGGGGATGAGCAGTTCTTC. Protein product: CATSSDPGLAGGDEQFF.

In nucleotides, the CDR3 is TGCAGCGCTACCGGGTCCTCTGAAGCTTTCTTT. Protein product: CSATGSSEAFF. The rearrangement links TRBV29-1 to TRBJ1-1, with no clear D. The germline CDR1 and CDR2 sequences are SQVTM and ANQGSEA. The CDR3 has 11 amino acids. V was clipped by 7 bases and J by 6 bases, with 12 bases between them.

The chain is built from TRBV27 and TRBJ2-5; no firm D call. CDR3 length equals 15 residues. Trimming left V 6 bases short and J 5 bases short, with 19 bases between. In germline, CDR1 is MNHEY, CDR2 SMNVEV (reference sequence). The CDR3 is CASSPVGPMMETQYF. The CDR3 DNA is TGTGCCAGCAGCCCGGTGGGCCCCATGATGGAGACCCAGTACTTC.

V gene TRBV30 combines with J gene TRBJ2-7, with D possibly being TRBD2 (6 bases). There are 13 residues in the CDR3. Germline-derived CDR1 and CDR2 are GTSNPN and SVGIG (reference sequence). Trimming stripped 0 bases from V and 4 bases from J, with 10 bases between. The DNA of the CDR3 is TGTGCCTGGAGTGTGGGGGGAGGATACGAGCAGTACTTC. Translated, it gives CAWSVGGGYEQYF.

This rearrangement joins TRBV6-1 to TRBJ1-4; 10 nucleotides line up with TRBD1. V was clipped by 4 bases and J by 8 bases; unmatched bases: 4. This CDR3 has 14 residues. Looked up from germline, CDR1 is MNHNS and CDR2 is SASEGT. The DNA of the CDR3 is TGTGCCAGCAGTGCTCGGACAGGGGGGGAAAAACTGTTTTTT. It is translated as CASSARTGGEKLFF.